This TCR beta chain was documented in a study of blood T cell repertoires in COVID-19. Study-level background: Specimens from acute and convalescent COVID-19 originated in the United States, Italy and Spain.

Libraries were prepared by immunoSEQ multiplex PCR; TCRdb keeps only in-frame clonotypes and omits some of them. The sample contains hundreds of thousands of clones, 80% of which appear only once. The germline gives CDR1 MDHEN, CDR2 SYDVKM. The CDR3 totals 14 residues. Trimming took 5 bases from V and 1 from J, leaving 10 bases between them. The chain recombines TRBV28 with TRBJ2-3; D call uncertain. The receptor's source is a woman aged 40 to 55 with acute COVID-19. Sequencing was done on a sample of PBMCs or T cells enriched from blood (not recorded which). The CDR3 reads CASSPGFGTDTQYF. The DNA of the CDR3 is TGTGCCAGCAGTCCCGGGTTCGGCACAGATACGCAGTATTTT.